This record covers a single T cell receptor (beta chain). The data were taken from a study of T cell responses to AZD1222 COVID-19 vaccine. Assay: immunoSEQ multiplex PCR; the TCRdb copy retains only in-frame clones and omits some. Of approximately 150,000 clones in the sample, just under 95% were seen once. This CDR3 is 13 amino acids long. Trimming took off 1 base at V and 2 bases at J, with 5 bases between the two ends. From germline, CDR1 is KGHSH and CDR2 LQKENI. J is TRBJ2-5 and V is TRBV18; D gene unclear. The sequencing here drew on peripheral blood, taken on day 0 of AZD1222 vaccination. The TCR was taken from an adult in good health. The CDR3 spells CASSPRLQETQYF. DNA of the CDR3: TGTGCCAGCTCACCACGGTTACAAGAGACCCAGTACTTC.